This entry lists 15 T cell receptor beta chains sequenced from one sample in a study of CD4 and CD8 cells across lung adenocarcinoma regions. TCRdb processed the PCR reads anew with MiXCR; each CDR3 protein has one entry. The sample has approximately 19,000 distinct CDR3 sequences, under 70% seen once. The sequencing sample was made of CD8+ T cells from the center of a lung tumor. These receptors came from a female donor with lung adenocarcinoma. The CD4 and CD8 labels of this study may be unreliable.

The J gene is TRBJ2-1, the V gene TRBV11-3; D uncertain. This CDR3 spans 13 amino acids. The V gene lost 6 bases and the J gene lost 0 bases, with 6 bases spanning the gap. Germline loops: CDR1 SGHNT, CDR2 YENEEA. The CDR3 is CASRGYSYNEQFF. The CDR3 nucleotides are TGTGCCAGCAGGGGCTACTCCTACAATGAGCAGTTCTTC.

V is TRBV9 and J is TRBJ2-2, with D perhaps matching TRBD1 (6 bases). V was clipped by 6 bases and J by 1 base, with 10 bases between them. The V gene's germline CDR1 is SGDLS and CDR2 YYNGEE. The CDR3 covers 14 residues. As DNA, the CDR3 is TGTGCCAGCAAGTCGACAGGGAACACCGGGGAGCTGTTTTTT. This codes for CASKSTGNTGELFF.

J is TRBJ2-1 and V is TRBV6-1; 8 bases map to TRBD2. Matching the DNA end better, TRBJ2-5 makes the J call doubtful. CDR1 is MNHNS, CDR2 SASEGT, per germline. CDR3 length equals 15 residues. CDR3 nucleotides: TGTGCCAGCAACGCACTGGGACTAGACCAAGAGACCCAGTACTTC. Protein sequence: CASNALGLDQETQYF.

By share, this clonotype ranks as medium-sized. The rearrangement uses TRBV27 and TRBJ1-1; D ambiguous. There are 16 residues in the CDR3. V shed 3 bases and J shed 3 bases, with 17 bases lying between them. CDR1 is MNHEY, CDR2 SMNVEV, per germline (reference sequence). CDR3 DNA: TGTGCCAGCAGTTTGGAGCCGCATCTAGTCTACACTGAAGCTTTCTTT. As protein: CASSLEPHLVYTEAFF.

The sample holds one count of this clonotype. The chain carries TRBV6-5 and TRBJ2-5, with TRBD2 as a possible D gene (6 bases). The J call may be incorrect, as the DNA end agrees better with TRBJ2-1. The CDR3 consists of 17 residues. CDR1 and CDR2 from the germline V gene are MNHEY and SVGAGI. CDR3 sequence reads: CASSYTGYRDFHNEQFF. The DNA for the CDR3 is TGTGCCAGCAGTTACACCGGTTACCGGGACTTCCACAATGAGCAGTTCTTC.

The genes are TRBV27 and TRBJ2-4; 7 positions agree with TRBD2. V dropped 5 bases and J dropped 13; count of bases not matched to a gene: 20. Germline V CDR1 and CDR2: MNHEY, SMNVEV (reference sequence). The CDR3 covers 16 residues. In DNA form, the CDR3 reads TGTGCCAGCAGTCGAGCGGGGCCAGGAGCCACAGACACGCAGTACTTC. It specifies CASSRAGPGATDTQYF.

As regards this clonotype: Germline and junction disagree at one end, which may indicate a read error. V is TRBV11-3 and J is TRBJ2-5, with D perhaps TRBD1 (5 bases). Germline V lookup: CDR1 SGHNT, CDR2 YENEEA. The length of the CDR3 is 13 residues. The DNA of the CDR3 is TGTGCCAGCAGCCTCGTAGTGACAGAGACGCAGTACTTC. Its protein product is CASSLVVTETQYF.

The chain joins TRBV10-3 to TRBJ2-6; 9 bases line up with TRBD1. This CDR3 spans 16 amino acids. Germline V gene lookup returns CDR1 ENHRY and CDR2 SYGVKD. Trimming at V came to 7 bases and at J to 0 bases, leaving 4 bases not matched to a gene. The CDR3 DNA is TGTGCCATCAAGACAGGGGGGAGCTCTGGGGCCAACGTCCTGACTTTC. Translated, it gives CAIKTGGSSGANVLTF.

There are a few counts of this clonotype. V is TRBV27 and J is TRBJ2-3, with D possibly matching TRBD1 (6 bases). The J call is uncertain, as TRBJ2-5 better fits the DNA end. There are 14 residues in the CDR3. The germline gives CDR1 MNHEY, CDR2 SMNVEV (reference sequence). The DNA for the CDR3 is TGTGCGGGCAGTGGGGGCGGAGGTCCAGATACCCAGTACTTC. Residues: CAGSGGGGPDTQYF.

This clonotype was recorded many times. The rearrangement joins TRBV25-1 to TRBJ2-3, with a tentative D call TRBD1 (6 bases). The V gene's germline CDR1 is MGHDK and CDR2 SYGVNS. This CDR3 has 16 amino acids. With 4 bases removed from V and 6 bases from J, the gap between germline ends came to 20 bases. Here the CDR3 DNA reads TGTGCCAGCAGTGTACAGGGACGGCCGCTTGAGGATACGCAGTATTTT. Its protein is CASSVQGRPLEDTQYF.

This clonotype was counted a single time. An end of the junction does not agree with germline; a read error may underlie this. The gene calls are TRBV27 and TRBJ2-4, with D perhaps given as TRBD1 or TRBD2 (5 bases each). The assigned J gene may be wrong: the sequence end matches TRBJ2-1 better. CDR1 and CDR2 from the germline V gene are MNHEY and SMNVEV (reference sequence). The CDR3 extends over 16 amino acids. In nucleotides, the CDR3 is TGTGCCAGCAGCGCTTCGGGGCCGTGCGCGACATATGATCAGTTCTTC. It specifies CASSASGPCATYDQFF.

The genes are TRBV20-1 and TRBJ2-1, with D possibly called TRBD1 or TRBD2 (5 bases each). V gave up 3 bases and J gave up 2 bases, with 17 bases separating them. The CDR3 runs to 16 residues. Germline V gene data show CDR1 as DFQATT and CDR2 as SNEGSKA (reference sequence). This CDR3 is CSARENPGPPYNEQFF. In DNA form, the CDR3 reads TGCAGTGCTAGGGAGAACCCGGGACCACCCTACAATGAGCAGTTCTTC.

The rearrangement uses TRBV10-3 and TRBJ2-7; 7 nucleotides agree with TRBD1. V gave up 10 bases and J gave up 4 bases; unmatched junction bases: 4. Germline assignment: CDR1 ENHRY and CDR2 SYGVKD. This CDR3 comprises 11 residues. The CDR3 DNA is TGTGCCACCAGGGACAGATACGAGCAGTACGTC. Translated, it gives CATRDRYEQYV.

With respect to this clonotype: Sequence at one end of the junction differs from germline and may be a read error. V usage is TRBV6-1 and J usage is TRBJ2-3; 10 bases match TRBD1. Germline V gene data show CDR1 as MNHNS and CDR2 as SASEGT. The CDR3 sequence is 15 residues long. CDR3 loop: CASSVGQGVTETQYF. CDR3 sequence (DNA): TGTGCCAGCAGTGTCGGACAGGGGGTCACAGAGACGCAGTATTTC.

V and J are TRBV6-1 and TRBJ2-5; 8 nucleotides match TRBD1. This CDR3 comprises 14 residues. CDR1 is MNHNS and CDR2 is SASEGT in the germline V gene. The ends lost 6 bases at V and 9 bases at J; junction bases unmatched: 12. In DNA, the CDR3 is TGTGCCAGCAGACGGGACAGGACCTCCGGGGCCCAGTACTTC. Its translation: CASRRDRTSGAQYF.